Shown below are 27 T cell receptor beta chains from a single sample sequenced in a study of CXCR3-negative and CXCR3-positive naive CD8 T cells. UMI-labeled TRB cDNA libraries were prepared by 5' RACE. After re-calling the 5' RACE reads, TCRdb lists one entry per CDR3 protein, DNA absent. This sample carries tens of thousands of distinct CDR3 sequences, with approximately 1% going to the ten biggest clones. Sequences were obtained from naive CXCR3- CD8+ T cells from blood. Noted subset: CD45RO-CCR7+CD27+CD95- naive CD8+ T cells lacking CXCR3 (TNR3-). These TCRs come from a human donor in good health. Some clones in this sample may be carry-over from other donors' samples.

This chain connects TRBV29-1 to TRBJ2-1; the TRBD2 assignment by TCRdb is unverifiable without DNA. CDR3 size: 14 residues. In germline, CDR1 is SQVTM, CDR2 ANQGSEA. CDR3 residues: CSVELAGTYNEQFF.

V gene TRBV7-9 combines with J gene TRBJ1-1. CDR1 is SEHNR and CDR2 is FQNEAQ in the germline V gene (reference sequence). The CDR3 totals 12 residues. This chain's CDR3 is CASSQQNTEAFF. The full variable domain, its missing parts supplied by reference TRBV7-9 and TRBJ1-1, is DTGVSQNPRHKITKRGQNVTFRCDPISEHNRLYWYRQTLGQGPEFLTYFQNEAQLEKSRLLSDRFSAERPKGSFSTLEIQRTEQGDSAMYLCASSQQNTEAFFGQGTRLTVV.

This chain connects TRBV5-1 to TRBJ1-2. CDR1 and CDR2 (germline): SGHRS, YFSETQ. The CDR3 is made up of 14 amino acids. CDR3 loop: CASSLEYEGYGYTF.

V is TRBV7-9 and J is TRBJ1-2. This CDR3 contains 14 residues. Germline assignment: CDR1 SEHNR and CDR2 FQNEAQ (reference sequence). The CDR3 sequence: CASSLAEVGYGYTF. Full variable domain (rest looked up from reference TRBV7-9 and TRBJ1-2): DTGVSQNPRHKITKRGQNVTFRCDPISEHNRLYWYRQTLGQGPEFLTYFQNEAQLEKSRLLSDRFSAERPKGSFSTLEIQRTEQGDSAMYLCASSLAEVGYGYTFGSGTRLTVV.

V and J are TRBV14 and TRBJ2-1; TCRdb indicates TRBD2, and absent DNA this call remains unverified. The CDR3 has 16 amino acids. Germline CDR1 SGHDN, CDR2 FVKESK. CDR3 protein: CASSQVGLALYNEQFF.

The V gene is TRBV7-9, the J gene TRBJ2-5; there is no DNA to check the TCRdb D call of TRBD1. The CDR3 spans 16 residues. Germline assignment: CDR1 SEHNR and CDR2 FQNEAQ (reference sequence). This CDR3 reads CASSLATGTYQETQYF. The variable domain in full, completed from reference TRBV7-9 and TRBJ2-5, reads DTGVSQNPRHKITKRGQNVTFRCDPISEHNRLYWYRQTLGQGPEFLTYFQNEAQLEKSRLLSDRFSAERPKGSFSTLEIQRTEQGDSAMYLCASSLATGTYQETQYFGPGTRLLVL.

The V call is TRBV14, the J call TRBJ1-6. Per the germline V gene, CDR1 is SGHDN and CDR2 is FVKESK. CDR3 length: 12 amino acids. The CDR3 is CASSDYNSPLHF.

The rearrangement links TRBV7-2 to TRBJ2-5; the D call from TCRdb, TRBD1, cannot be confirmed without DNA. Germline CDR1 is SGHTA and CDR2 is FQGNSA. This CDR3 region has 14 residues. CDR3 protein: CASSPLLLGETQYF.

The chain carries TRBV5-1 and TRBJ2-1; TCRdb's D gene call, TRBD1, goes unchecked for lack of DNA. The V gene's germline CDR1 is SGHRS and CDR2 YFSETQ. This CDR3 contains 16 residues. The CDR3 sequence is CASSLEGPLSYNEQFF.

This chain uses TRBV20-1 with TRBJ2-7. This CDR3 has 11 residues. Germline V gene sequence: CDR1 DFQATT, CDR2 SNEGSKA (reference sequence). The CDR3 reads CSAREPYEQYF.

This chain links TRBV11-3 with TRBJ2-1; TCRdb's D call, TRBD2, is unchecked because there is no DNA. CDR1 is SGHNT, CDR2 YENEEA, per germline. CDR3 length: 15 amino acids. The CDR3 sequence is CASRTSGGPYNEQFF.

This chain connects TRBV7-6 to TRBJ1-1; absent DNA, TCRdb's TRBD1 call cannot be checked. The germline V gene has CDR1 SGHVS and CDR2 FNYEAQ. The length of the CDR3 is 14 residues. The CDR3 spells CASSLTGGGGEAFF. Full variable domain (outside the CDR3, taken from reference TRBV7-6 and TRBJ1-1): GAGVSQSPRYKVTKRGQDVALRCDPISGHVSLYWYRQALGQGPEFLTYFNYEAQQDKSGLPNDRFSAERPEGSISTLTIQRTEQRDSAMYRCASSLTGGGGEAFFGQGTRLTVV.

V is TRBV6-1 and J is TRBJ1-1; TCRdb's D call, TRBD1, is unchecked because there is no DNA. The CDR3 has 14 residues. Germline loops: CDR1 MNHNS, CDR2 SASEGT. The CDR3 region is CASSERQINTEAFF.

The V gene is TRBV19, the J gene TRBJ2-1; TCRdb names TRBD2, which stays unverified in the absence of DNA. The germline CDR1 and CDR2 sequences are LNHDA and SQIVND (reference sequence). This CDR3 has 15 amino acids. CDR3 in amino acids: CASSILAGVDNEQFF.

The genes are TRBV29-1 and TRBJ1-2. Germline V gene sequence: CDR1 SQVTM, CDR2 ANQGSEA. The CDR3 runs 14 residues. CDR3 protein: CSVEGRGAHYGYTF.

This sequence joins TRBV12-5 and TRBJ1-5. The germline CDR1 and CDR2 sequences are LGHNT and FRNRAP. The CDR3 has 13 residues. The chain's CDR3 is CASADGRHQPQHF.

The CDR3 protein is CASSIGQSYEQYF. The genes are TRBV12-3 or TRBV12-4 and TRBJ2-7; absent DNA, TCRdb's TRBD1 call cannot be checked. There are 13 residues in the CDR3.

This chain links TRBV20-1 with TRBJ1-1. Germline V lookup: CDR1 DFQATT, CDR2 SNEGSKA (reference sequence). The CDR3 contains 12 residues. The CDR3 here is CSARGEGAEAFF.

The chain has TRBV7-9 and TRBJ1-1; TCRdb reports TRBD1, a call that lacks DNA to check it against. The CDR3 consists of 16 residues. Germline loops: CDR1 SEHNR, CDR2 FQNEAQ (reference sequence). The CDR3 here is CASSSPGQGMNTEAFF.

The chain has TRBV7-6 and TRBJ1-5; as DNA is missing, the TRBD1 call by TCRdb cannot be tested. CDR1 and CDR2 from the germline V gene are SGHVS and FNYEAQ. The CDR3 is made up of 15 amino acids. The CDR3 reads CASSLWSGGDQPQHF.

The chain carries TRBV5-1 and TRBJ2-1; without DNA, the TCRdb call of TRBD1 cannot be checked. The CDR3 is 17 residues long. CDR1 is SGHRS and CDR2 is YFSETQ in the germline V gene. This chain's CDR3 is CASSRLGGDGYGDEQFF.

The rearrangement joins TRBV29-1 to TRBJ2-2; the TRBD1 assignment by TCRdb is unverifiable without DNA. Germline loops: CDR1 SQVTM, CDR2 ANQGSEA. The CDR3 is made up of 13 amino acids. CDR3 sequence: CSVRTGGIGELFF.

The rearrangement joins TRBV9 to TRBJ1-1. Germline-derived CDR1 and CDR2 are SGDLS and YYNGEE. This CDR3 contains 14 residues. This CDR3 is CASSPYLEDTEAFF.

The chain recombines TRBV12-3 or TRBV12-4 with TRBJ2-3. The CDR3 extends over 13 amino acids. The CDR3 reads CANGPQFTDTQYF.

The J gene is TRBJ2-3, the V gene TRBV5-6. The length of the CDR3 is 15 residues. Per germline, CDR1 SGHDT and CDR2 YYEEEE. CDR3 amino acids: CASSTDVPSTDTQYF.

The CDR3 loop is CASTETTYEQYF. This chain links TRBV6-2 or TRBV6-3 with TRBJ2-7. In germline, CDR1 is MNHEY, CDR2 SVGEGT. CDR3 length: 12 residues.

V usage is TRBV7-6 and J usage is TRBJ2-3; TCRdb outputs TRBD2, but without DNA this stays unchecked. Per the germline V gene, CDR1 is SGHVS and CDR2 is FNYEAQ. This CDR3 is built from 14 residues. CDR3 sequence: CASSWTSGADTQYF.